This T cell receptor (beta chain) was captured in a study of T cell responses to AZD1222 COVID-19 vaccine. Study-wide results and limits: Repertoire sampling occurred only after the peak T cell response. Clonal diversity was possibly underestimated, and the donors were mostly white British, with more females.

Generated by immunoSEQ multiplex PCR, the TCRdb table keeps only in-frame clones and is missing some. The profile covers 150,000 to 200,000 clones, with 93% appearing a single time and 0.7% to 0.9% taken by the ten largest. As for this clone: Its target is not known.

The germline V gene has CDR1 KGHSH and CDR2 LQKENI. This CDR3 is 11 amino acids long. V was cut by 3 bases and J by 5 bases, with 3 bases left in between. The clonotype was recovered from an adult in good health. The material sequenced was peripheral blood, taken on day 0 of AZD1222 vaccination. V usage is TRBV18 and J usage is TRBJ2-3; D is unclear. In DNA form, the CDR3 reads TGTGCCAGCTCACCGGGAGATACGCAGTATTTT. As protein: CASSPGDTQYF.